The 30 T cell receptor beta chains below were found in one sample sequenced in a study of cytomegalovirus exposure and HLA in healthy donors. PCR primers comprised 60 Vbeta and 13 Jbeta primers. Generated by immunoSEQ multiplex PCR, the TCRdb table keeps only in-frame clones and is missing some. This sample has under 95,000 clones, with about 7.6% found just once. Sequencing used PBMCs. The receptor source for this set is a man in his forties or fifties in good health and CMV-seronegative.

This clone has a handful of counts. This chain connects TRBV9 to TRBJ1-2; no definite D call. Trimming stripped 4 bases from V and 0 bases from J, with 10 bases between. The CDR3 runs to 14 residues. The V gene's germline CDR1 is SGDLS and CDR2 YYNGEE. The CDR3 nucleotides read TGTGCCAGCAGCTTACAGAGATCTAACTATGGCTACACCTTC. Its protein is CASSLQRSNYGYTF.

With regard to this clone: Relative to the germline gene, one junction end is altered; a read error may explain this. V usage is TRBV6-1 and J usage is TRBJ2-4; 15 bases match TRBD2. The germline CDR1 and CDR2 sequences are MNHNS and SASEGT. The CDR3 totals 15 residues. CDR3 DNA sequence: TGTGCCAGCAGTCCCAGGACTAGCGGGGGGGACATTCGGTACTTC. This translates into CASSPRTSGGDIRYF.

This clone was counted only a few times. The DNA of the CDR3 is TGTGCCAGCGGAATAGGGGGACATGGCTACACCTTC. Its protein is CASGIGGHGYTF. The chain uses TRBV6-5 and TRBJ1-2, with D possibly matching TRBD1 (6 bases). The V gene lost 8 bases and the J gene lost 6 bases, with 13 bases spanning the gap. The CDR3 consists of 12 residues. Germline lookup yields CDR1 MNHEY and CDR2 SVGAGI.

The chain couples TRBV13 to TRBJ2-5, with 7 bases lining up with TRBD2. The CDR3 contains 16 residues. Germline CDR1 PRHDT, CDR2 FYEKMQ (reference sequence). J was trimmed by 0 bases and V by 5 bases; bases with no gene match: 9. DNA for the CDR3: TGTGCCAGCAGCCTTCGGGGAGCGGGGCACCAAGAGACCCAGTACTTC. Its protein is CASSLRGAGHQETQYF.

V usage is TRBV6-4 and J usage is TRBJ2-7; D unclear. The germline V gene encodes CDR1 MRHNA and CDR2 SNTAGT. The CDR3 totals 14 residues. V dropped 1 base and J dropped 3 bases, with 10 bases sitting between them. CDR3 nucleotide sequence: TGTGCCAGCAGTGACTTCGAACAGCACTACGAGCAGTACTTC. It is translated as CASSDFEQHYEQYF.

A few counts support this clone. The chain is built from TRBV19 and TRBJ2-4, with D possibly matching TRBD1 (6 bases). The CDR3 consists of 13 residues. Germline V gives CDR1 LNHDA, CDR2 SQIVND (reference sequence). The germline V and J ends were trimmed by 6 bases and 5 bases, with 11 bases remaining between them. The CDR3 bases are TGTGCCAGTAGATGGACAGACGAAAACATTCAGTACTTC. Translating it yields CASRWTDENIQYF. The whole variable domain, filled in from reference TRBV19 and TRBJ2-4, reads DGGITQSPKYLFRKEGQNVTLSCEQNLNHDAMYWYRQDPGQGLRLIYYSQIVNDFQKGDIAEGYSVSREKKESFPLTVTSAQKNPTAFYLCASRWTDENIQYFGAGTRLSVL.

This chain links TRBV5-6 with TRBJ2-7; 13 bases agree with TRBD2. The V and J ends lost 7 bases and 7 bases, in that order; junction bases with no gene match: 11. The length of the CDR3 is 15 residues. Germline values: CDR1 SGHDT, CDR2 YYEEEE. The CDR3 reads CASGPGLAGVSEQYF. In DNA, the CDR3 is TGTGCCAGCGGACCCGGACTAGCGGGAGTGAGTGAGCAGTACTTC. Full variable domain (outside the CDR3, taken from reference TRBV5-6 and TRBJ2-7): DAGVTQSPTHLIKTRGQQVTLRCSPKSGHDTVSWYQQALGQGPQFIFQYYEEEERQRGNFPDRFSGHQFPNYSSELNVNALLLGDSALYLCASGPGLAGVSEQYFGPGTRLTVT.

The chain joins TRBV4-1 to TRBJ1-2, with 8 bases fitting TRBD1. The CDR3 is 14 amino acids. Germline V lookup: CDR1 MGHRA, CDR2 YSYEKL. The V segment lost 4 bases and the J segment 2 bases; nucleotides outside the gene matches: 3. The CDR3 sequence: CASSPGTGNYGYTF. The CDR3 DNA is TGCGCCAGCAGCCCCGGGACAGGCAACTATGGCTACACCTTC.

This rearrangement joins TRBV5-1 to TRBJ2-7; TRBD1 might be the D (6 bases). The V and J ends lost 5 bases and 3 bases respectively, with 21 bases between them. In germline, CDR1 is SGHRS, CDR2 YFSETQ. This CDR3 is built from 16 residues. This chain's CDR3 is CASRIGSGAGRYEQYF. The CDR3 DNA reads TGCGCCAGCAGAATTGGATCAGGGGCCGGGCGCTACGAGCAGTACTTC.

This clone has a handful of counts. The V gene is TRBV29-1, the J gene TRBJ1-1; D is possibly TRBD1 (5 bases). This CDR3 has 13 amino acids. The V and J ends lost 4 bases and 1 base respectively, with 10 bases between them. CDR1 is SQVTM, CDR2 ANQGSEA, per germline. The CDR3 bases are TGCAGCGTTGGGGGCCTCGGGAACACTGAAGCTTTCTTT. Translated, it gives CSVGGLGNTEAFF.

The J gene is TRBJ2-7, the V gene TRBV7-2; 7 bases map to TRBD2. The CDR3 consists of 15 residues. The ends lost 5 bases at V and 5 bases at J; junction bases unmatched: 12. CDR1 and CDR2 from the germline V gene are SGHTA and FQGNSA. CDR3 sequence (DNA): TGTGCCAGCAGCCCCGGACTAGAACGGATCCACGAGCAGTACTTC. It specifies CASSPGLERIHEQYF.

The chain has TRBV7-9 and TRBJ2-7; D unclear. V lost 4 bases and J 4 bases, leaving 17 bases between the germline ends. This CDR3 region has 15 residues. In germline, CDR1 is SEHNR, CDR2 FQNEAQ (reference sequence). CDR3 loop: CASSSPRPGGYEQYF. CDR3 nucleotides: TGTGCCAGCAGCTCCCCAAGGCCGGGTGGGTACGAGCAGTACTTC.

The rearrangement links TRBV5-1 to TRBJ2-1, with TRBD2 matching 8 bases. With 3 bases clipped from V and 4 bases from J, the junction kept 12 bases outside the gene matches. Germline CDR1 is SGHRS and CDR2 is YFSETQ. CDR3 length: 17 amino acids. The CDR3 loop reads CASSYTPTGGLYNEQFF. The CDR3 DNA is TGCGCCAGCAGCTATACCCCTACGGGGGGGCTTTACAATGAGCAGTTCTTC. Full variable domain (missing parts from reference TRBV5-1 and TRBJ2-1): KAGVTQTPRYLIKTRGQQVTLSCSPISGHRSVSWYQQTPGQGLQFLFEYFSETQRNKGNFPGRFSGRQFSNSRSEMNVSTLELGDSALYLCASSYTPTGGLYNEQFFGPGTRLTVL.

This clone appeared a few times. The rearrangement links TRBV5-1 to TRBJ2-1; D gene ambiguous. V dropped 5 bases and J dropped 0 bases, with 6 bases sitting between them. Looked up from germline, CDR1 is SGHRS and CDR2 is YFSETQ. The CDR3 runs to 13 residues. CDR3 protein: CASRSSSYNEQFF. Here the CDR3 DNA reads TGCGCCAGCAGATCTAGCTCCTACAATGAGCAGTTCTTC.

This rearrangement joins TRBV21-1 to TRBJ2-6; TRBD2 is the table's D call, not checked against the DNA. TRBV21-1 is flagged as a pseudogene. The CDR3 runs to 19 residues. The CDR3: CASSKTGGPFVIGANVLTF. As DNA, the CDR3 is TGTGCCAGCAGCAAAACGGGAGGGCCTTTTGTAATTGGGGCCAACGTCCTGACTTTC.

This clone was found a few times. The chain has TRBV7-9 and TRBJ2-1; 7 bases agree with TRBD1. Looked up from germline, CDR1 is SEHNR and CDR2 is FQNEAQ (reference sequence). V lost 5 bases and J lost 4; bases outside the gene matches: 2. CDR3 size: 13 residues. The CDR3 protein is CASSRGQYNEQFF. The CDR3 DNA sequence: TGTGCCAGCAGCCGGGGACAGTACAATGAGCAGTTCTTC.

This clone turned up a few times. V is TRBV5-1 and J is TRBJ2-3; 10 bases are shared with TRBD2. V gave up 3 bases and J gave up 3 bases; unmatched junction bases: 10. The CDR3 has 17 residues. The germline CDR1 and CDR2 sequences are SGHRS and YFSETQ. The CDR3 sequence: CASSSTLLAGMTDTQYF. The CDR3 bases are TGCGCCAGCAGCTCAACTCTACTAGCGGGGATGACAGATACGCAGTATTTT.

The chain carries TRBV6-1 and TRBJ2-5; a possible D gene is TRBD2 (5 bases). The DNA end is more similar to TRBJ2-7, so the J call may be wrong. CDR1 MNHNS and CDR2 SASEGT come from the germline V gene. This CDR3 has 13 amino acids. For the CDR3, the DNA is TGTGCCAGCATAAGAGGGTCCCCCTACGAGCAGTACTTC. Encoded protein: CASIRGSPYEQYF.

The CDR3 DNA is TGCGCCAGCAGCTTGGAAGGAGTTTCCGACGAGCAGTACTTC. Its translation: CASSLEGVSDEQYF. The V and J genes are TRBV5-1 and TRBJ2-7; D not certain. The germline gives CDR1 SGHRS, CDR2 YFSETQ. The CDR3 has 14 residues. Trimming removed 0 bases from V and 5 bases from J, with 12 bases in between.

This chain connects TRBV9 to TRBJ2-7; 9 bases match TRBD1. Germline V gene sequence: CDR1 SGDLS, CDR2 YYNGEE. The J segment lost 2 bases and the V segment lost 2 bases, leaving 5 bases of the junction unmatched. The CDR3 extends over 15 amino acids. CDR3 in DNA: TGTGCCAGCAGCGTTGGACAGGGGACCCCCTACGAGCAGTACTTC. Residues: CASSVGQGTPYEQYF.

V gene TRBV6-1 combines with J gene TRBJ2-7; D might be TRBD1 (7 bases). V shed 4 bases and J shed 5 bases, with 15 bases lying between them. Germline V gives CDR1 MNHNS, CDR2 SASEGT. The CDR3 sequence is 14 residues long. CDR3 nucleotide sequence: TGTGCCAGCAGTGCCTTGCCAGGGGGGAACGAGCAGTACTTC. It is translated as CASSALPGGNEQYF.

This rearrangement joins TRBV5-5 to TRBJ1-6; 7 nucleotides match TRBD1. Germline-derived CDR1 and CDR2 are SGHKS and YYEKEE (reference sequence). This CDR3 has 14 amino acids. Trimming removed 4 bases from V and 7 bases from J; junction bases left unmatched: 5. CDR3 residues: CASSDGQVNSPLHF. In DNA form, the CDR3 reads TGTGCCAGCAGCGATGGACAGGTGAATTCACCCCTCCACTTT.

J is TRBJ1-5 and V is TRBV6-6; D may be TRBD1 (5 bases). CDR3 size: 16 residues. V was shortened by 6 bases and J by 1 base, with 16 bases between the two germline ends. Germline values: CDR1 MNHNY, CDR2 SVGAGI (reference sequence). In DNA form, the CDR3 reads TGTGCCAGCAGCCCTCAGACAGTGATAAGCAATCAGCCCCAGCATTTT. It is translated as CASSPQTVISNQPQHF.

This clone was seen only a few times. This chain joins TRBV9 and TRBJ1-1; the match to TRBD1 covers 8 bases. V gave up 4 bases and J gave up 0 bases; unmatched junction bases: 5. Per germline, CDR1 SGDLS and CDR2 YYNGEE. The CDR3 has 15 amino acids. The CDR3 nucleotides are TGTGCCAGCAGCCCCCGACAGGGGATGAACACTGAAGCTTTCTTT. Translated, it gives CASSPRQGMNTEAFF.

This clone was seen a few times. CDR3 sequence: CSVDPQGGELFF. Written as DNA, the CDR3 is TGCAGCGTTGACCCCCAGGGCGGGGAGCTGTTTTTT. The chain links TRBV29-1 to TRBJ2-2; TRBD1 might be the D (5 bases). There are 12 residues in the CDR3. The V end lost 3 bases, the J end lost 7 bases, and 9 bases lay between the germline ends. Germline CDR1 SQVTM, CDR2 ANQGSEA.

The V and J genes are TRBV29-1 and TRBJ1-6; no reliable D call. CDR1 and CDR2 (germline): SQVTM, ANQGSEA. V lost 5 bases and J 9 bases, leaving 17 bases between the germline ends. The CDR3 covers 14 residues. The CDR3 bases are TGCAGCGTTCGCGGGGAAGGGATGTTTTCACCCCTCCACTTT. Amino acids: CSVRGEGMFSPLHF.

In its sample, this clone was seen a few times. The chain's CDR3 is CASSAGLAGGETQYF. The CDR3 DNA reads as TGTGCCAGCAGTGCCGGACTAGCGGGAGGAGAGACCCAGTACTTC. The chain employs TRBV7-6 and TRBJ2-5; the match to TRBD2 covers 14 bases. The CDR3 runs to 15 residues. CDR1 SGHVS and CDR2 FNYEAQ come from the germline V gene. Trimming at V came to 6 bases and at J to 4 bases, leaving 4 bases not matched to a gene.

This clone came up a few times. V gene TRBV25-1 combines with J gene TRBJ2-1; 9 bases agree with TRBD1. CDR1 and CDR2 from the germline V gene are MGHDK and SYGVNS. This CDR3 is 15 amino acids long. V was pared by 3 bases and J by 3 bases, with 3 bases of the junction left unmatched. CDR3 nucleotide sequence: TGTGCCAGCAGTGACCCGACAGGGGGCTACAATGAGCAGTTCTTC. Translation: CASSDPTGGYNEQFF.

This rearrangement joins TRBV9 to TRBJ2-4, with 9 nucleotides matching TRBD1. This CDR3 contains 18 residues. The V and J ends lost 4 bases and 4 bases, in that order; junction bases with no gene match: 15. Per germline, CDR1 SGDLS and CDR2 YYNGEE. The DNA of the CDR3 is TGTGCCAGCAGCCCCAGACCAGAATTGACAGGGGGGAAAAACATTCAGTACTTC. Protein sequence: CASSPRPELTGGKNIQYF.

This clone was counted between two and nine times. This sequence joins TRBV13 and TRBJ2-7, with D possibly matching TRBD1 (6 bases). Trimming took off 5 bases at V and 0 bases at J, with 17 bases between the two ends. The CDR3 spans 16 residues. Germline loops: CDR1 PRHDT, CDR2 FYEKMQ (reference sequence). The CDR3 DNA reads as TGTGCCAGCAGCCCCTTTACAGGGTCAAGCTCCTACGAGCAGTACTTC. Translating gives CASSPFTGSSSYEQYF.